What follows are 19 T cell receptor beta chains derived from one specimen sequenced in a study of OX40 agonist ivuxolimab in advanced cancers. Library construction relied on the immunoSEQ multiplex PCR assay. Drawn from immuneACCESS, this table holds only the in-frame rearrangements with V and J called that TCRdb kept. Clones are partly lost; checked studies trace under half to an unresolved V gene and leave the rest unexplained. The sample table shows roughly 60,000 clones, and 70% to 90% are seen once. The ten largest clones take up more than 3% of the sample. Sequencing used CD4+ or CD8+ T cells sorted from blood, obtained in a trial of the OX40 agonist ivuxolimab. Receptor source: an adult with an advanced solid tumor such as melanoma, head and neck, liver or kidney cancer.

This clone was detected a few times. This chain links TRBV6-5 with TRBJ1-1; D gene unclear. CDR1 is MNHEY and CDR2 is SVGAGI in the germline V gene. This CDR3 is 15 amino acids long. Trimming cost V 0 bases and J 0 bases, with 8 bases left between them. CDR3 sequence: CASSYSPPLNTEAFF. CDR3 in DNA: TGTGCCAGCAGTTACTCGCCTCCACTGAACACTGAAGCTTTCTTT.

This chain connects TRBV7-2 to TRBJ1-1; D is perhaps TRBD1 (6 bases). This CDR3 has 15 residues. Germline loops: CDR1 SGHTA, CDR2 FQGNSA. V was pared by 1 base and J by 1 base, with 10 bases between. Here the CDR3 DNA reads TGTGCCAGCAGCTTAGTAGGGACACAGAACACTGAAGCTTTCTTT. This translates into CASSLVGTQNTEAFF.

The chain joins TRBV9 to TRBJ1-2; 8 positions match TRBD1. Germline V gene data show CDR1 as SGDLS and CDR2 as YYNGEE. V dropped 5 bases and J dropped 7; count of bases not matched to a gene: 16. CDR3 length equals 16 residues. CDR3 sequence (DNA): TGTGCCAGCAGACCCTCGGACAGGGCCCGGATTACTGGCTACACCTTC. This sequence encodes CASRPSDRARITGYTF.

V gene TRBV28 combines with J gene TRBJ1-2; D remains unclear. Trimming took 7 bases from V and 8 from J, leaving 20 bases between them. This CDR3 comprises 14 residues. In germline, CDR1 is MDHEN, CDR2 SYDVKM. The CDR3: CASTTNGREKGYTF. The CDR3 DNA reads TGTGCCAGCACCACCAACGGCCGGGAGAAGGGCTACACCTTC.

The J gene is TRBJ2-3, the V gene TRBV7-2; weak D call: TRBD1 (5 bases). There are 13 residues in the CDR3. The germline V gene encodes CDR1 SGHTA and CDR2 FQGNSA. Trimming took 5 bases from V and 6 from J, leaving 12 bases between them. For the CDR3, the DNA is TGTGCCAGCAGCCATTATACAGGCGATACGCAGTATTTT. Amino acid sequence: CASSHYTGDTQYF.

The J gene is TRBJ1-4, the V gene TRBV5-1; D unresolved. Germline V CDR1 and CDR2: SGHRS, YFSETQ. The CDR3 loop spans 16 amino acids. The V gene lost 4 bases and the J gene lost 6 bases, with 19 bases spanning the gap. The CDR3 DNA reads as TGCGCCAGCAGCCCGGGAGTTGGTTTCCTGGATGAAAAACTGTTTTTT. Translation: CASSPGVGFLDEKLFF.

This chain uses TRBV5-4 with TRBJ2-5; D gene ambiguous. With 5 bases removed from V and 5 bases from J, the gap between germline ends came to 10 bases. The CDR3 is made up of 12 amino acids. In germline, CDR1 is SGHNT, CDR2 YYREEE (reference sequence). CDR3 sequence reads: CASSRMGETQYF. The CDR3 bases are TGTGCCAGCAGTCGGATGGGGGAGACCCAGTACTTC.

The chain uses TRBV18 and TRBJ2-1; 9 nucleotides line up with TRBD2. Trimming at V came to 0 bases and at J to 8 bases, leaving 2 bases not matched to a gene. CDR3 size: 14 residues. The germline V gene encodes CDR1 KGHSH and CDR2 LQKENI. CDR3 sequence reads: CASSPPRLADEQFF. The CDR3 DNA is TGTGCCAGCTCACCACCCAGACTAGCGGATGAGCAGTTCTTC.

The table lists this clone with a count of one. The chain is built from TRBV5-6 and TRBJ1-2; D uncertain. V gave up 0 bases and J gave up 2 bases, with 8 bases separating them. Per the germline V gene, CDR1 is SGHDT and CDR2 is YYEEEE. The CDR3 covers 14 residues. This CDR3 reads CASSLAPENYGYTF. CDR3 DNA sequence: TGTGCCAGCAGCTTGGCCCCGGAAAACTATGGCTACACCTTC.

This chain uses TRBV28 with TRBJ1-6, with 9 bases fitting TRBD1. This CDR3 is 18 amino acids long. CDR1 is MDHEN, CDR2 SYDVKM, per germline. V was pared by 10 bases and J by 7 bases, with 20 bases of the junction left unmatched. The CDR3 region is CATVEGTGLVLGNSPLHF. The CDR3 DNA reads TGTGCCACGGTGGAAGGGACAGGGTTGGTTTTGGGGAATTCACCCCTCCACTTT. The entire variable domain, with the rest obtained from reference TRBV28 and TRBJ1-6, is as follows: DVKVTQSSRYLVKRTGEKVFLECVQDMDHENMFWYRQDPGLGLRLIYFSYDVKMKEKGDIPEGYSVSREKKERFSLILESASTNQTSMYLCATVEGTGLVLGNSPLHFGNGTRLTVT.

The chain is built from TRBV6-5 and TRBJ1-5; D remains ambiguous. The CDR3 is made up of 14 amino acids. Germline V lookup: CDR1 MNHEY, CDR2 SVGAGI. The V and J ends lost 8 bases and 1 base respectively, with 12 bases between them. The CDR3 DNA is TGTGCCAGCCGTGCCGGGCGAAGCAATCAGCCCCAGCATTTT. The encoded protein is CASRAGRSNQPQHF.

CDR3 in amino acids: CASSPPRNQETQYF. CDR3 bases: TGTGCCAGCAGTCCCCCGAGGAACCAAGAGACCCAGTACTTC. The chain has TRBV11-3 and TRBJ2-5; D is uncertain. V was shortened by 6 bases and J by 0 bases, with 11 bases between the two germline ends. The germline V gene has CDR1 SGHNT and CDR2 YENEEA. CDR3 length: 14 residues.

J is TRBJ1-1 and V is TRBV7-9; the match to TRBD1 covers 7 bases. This CDR3 contains 14 residues. Germline values: CDR1 SEHNR, CDR2 FQNEAQ (reference sequence). The ends lost 1 base at V and 5 bases at J; junction bases unmatched: 4. CDR3 nucleotides: TGTGCCAGCAGCTTAGGCCAGGGGGAGACTGAAGCTTTCTTT. Amino acid sequence: CASSLGQGETEAFF.

The chain's CDR3 is CASSVGQGGTEAFF. The CDR3 DNA sequence: TGTGCCAGCAGCGTAGGACAGGGGGGCACTGAAGCTTTCTTT. The J gene is TRBJ1-1, the V gene TRBV9, with 9 bases matching TRBD1. The CDR3 has 14 amino acids. The trim removed 0 bases at V and 4 bases at J, leaving 1 base unmatched. Germline V CDR1 and CDR2: SGDLS, YYNGEE.

The rearrangement joins TRBV7-9 to TRBJ1-1; the D is unclear. Germline assignment: CDR1 SEHNR and CDR2 FQNEAQ (reference sequence). This CDR3 is 14 amino acids long. V was shortened by 1 base and J by 2 bases, with 8 bases between the two germline ends. CDR3 DNA sequence: TGTGCCAGCAGCTTAGAGGGATTTAACACTGAAGCTTTCTTT. This sequence encodes CASSLEGFNTEAFF.

This clone was detected only once. DNA of the CDR3: TGTGCCAGCAACCGAGGGGGGGACAGACAAGAGACCCAGTACTTC. Its translation: CASNRGGDRQETQYF. V usage is TRBV7-3 and J usage is TRBJ2-5; perhaps D is TRBD1 or TRBD2 (7 bases each). Germline CDR1 is SGHTA and CDR2 is FQGTGA. The V gene lost 7 bases and the J gene lost 2 bases, with 17 bases spanning the gap. The CDR3 sequence is 15 residues long.

The V call is TRBV27, the J call TRBJ1-1; no firm D call. Germline-derived CDR1 and CDR2 are MNHEY and SMNVEV (reference sequence). V shed 6 bases and J shed 5 bases, with 13 bases lying between them. CDR3 length: 13 residues. CDR3 DNA sequence: TGTGCCAGCAGCTTCGATCGGTCGACTGAAGCTTTCTTT. Protein product: CASSFDRSTEAFF.

This clone was found a few times. This chain links TRBV5-1 with TRBJ1-6; D gene unclear. This CDR3 is built from 13 residues. Trimming shortened V by 4 bases and J by 7 bases, and 9 bases separated the two germline ends. Per germline, CDR1 SGHRS and CDR2 YFSETQ. The chain's CDR3 is CASSTQTNSPLHF. CDR3 DNA sequence: TGCGCCAGCAGCACTCAGACGAATTCACCCCTCCACTTT. The entire variable domain, with the rest obtained from reference TRBV5-1 and TRBJ1-6, is as follows: KAGVTQTPRYLIKTRGQQVTLSCSPISGHRSVSWYQQTPGQGLQFLFEYFSETQRNKGNFPGRFSGRQFSNSRSEMNVSTLELGDSALYLCASSTQTNSPLHFGNGTRLTVT.

The chain couples TRBV18 to TRBJ2-3; 7 bases map to TRBD2. The CDR3 consists of 14 residues. V dropped 3 bases and J dropped 6; count of bases not matched to a gene: 6. Germline V lookup: CDR1 KGHSH, CDR2 LQKENI. The CDR3 DNA reads as TGTGCCAGCTCACCTTACGGGGGGTCGGATACGCAGTATTTT. This codes for CASSPYGGSDTQYF.